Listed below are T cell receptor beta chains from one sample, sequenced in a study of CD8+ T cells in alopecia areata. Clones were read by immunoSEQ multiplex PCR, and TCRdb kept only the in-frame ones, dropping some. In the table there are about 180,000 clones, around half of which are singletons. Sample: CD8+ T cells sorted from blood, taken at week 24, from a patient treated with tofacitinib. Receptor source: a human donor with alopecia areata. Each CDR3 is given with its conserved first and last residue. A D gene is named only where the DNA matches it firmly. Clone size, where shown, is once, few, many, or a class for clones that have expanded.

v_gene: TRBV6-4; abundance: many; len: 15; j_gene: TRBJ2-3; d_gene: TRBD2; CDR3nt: TGTGCCAGCAGTGAGGGGACTAGCGGAACAGATACGCAGTATTTT; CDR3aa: CASSEGTSGTDTQYF
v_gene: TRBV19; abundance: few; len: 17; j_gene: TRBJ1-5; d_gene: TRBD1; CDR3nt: TGTGCCAGTAGTACCCCGGACAGGGGGGATAGCAATCAGCCCCAGCATTTT; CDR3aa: CASSTPDRGDSNQPQHF
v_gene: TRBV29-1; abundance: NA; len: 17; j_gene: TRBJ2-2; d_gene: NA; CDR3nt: TGCAGCGTTGAAACCACAACAGTAGGACGGCGTCCCGGGGAGCTGTTTTTT; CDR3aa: CSVETTTVGRRPGELFF
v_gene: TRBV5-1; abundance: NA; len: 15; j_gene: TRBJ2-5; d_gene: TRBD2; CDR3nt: TGCGCCAGCACCTCTAGCGGGGGGGCCCATGAGACCCAGTACTTC; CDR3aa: CASTSSGGAHETQYF
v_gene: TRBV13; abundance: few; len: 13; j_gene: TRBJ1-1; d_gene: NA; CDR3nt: TGTGCCAGCAGCCTAGCAAACAACCCTGAAGCTTTCTTT; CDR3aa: CASSLANNPEAFF
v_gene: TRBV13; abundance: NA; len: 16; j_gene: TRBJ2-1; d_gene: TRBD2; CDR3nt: TGTGCCAGCAGCTTAGGCGCGGGGGGGCCCCCCAATGAGCAGTTCTTC; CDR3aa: CASSLGAGGPPNEQFF
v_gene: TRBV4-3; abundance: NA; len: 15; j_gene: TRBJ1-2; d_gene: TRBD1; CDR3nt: TGCGCCAGCAGCTCTCAGGGACAGGGGAACTATGGCTACACCTTC; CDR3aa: CASSSQGQGNYGYTF
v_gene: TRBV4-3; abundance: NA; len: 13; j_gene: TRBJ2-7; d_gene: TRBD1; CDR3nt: TGCGCCAGCAGCTCGGCCAGGGACAGCGAGCAGTACTTC; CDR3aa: CASSSARDSEQYF
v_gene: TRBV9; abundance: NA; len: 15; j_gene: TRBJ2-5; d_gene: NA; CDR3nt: TGTGCCAGCAGTGATCAGGGGACCAACCAAGAGACCCAGTACTTC; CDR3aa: CASSDQGTNQETQYF
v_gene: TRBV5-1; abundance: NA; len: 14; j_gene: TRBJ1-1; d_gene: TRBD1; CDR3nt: TGCGCCAGCAGTCAGACAGGGTATGACACTGAAGCTTTCTTT; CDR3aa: CASSQTGYDTEAFF
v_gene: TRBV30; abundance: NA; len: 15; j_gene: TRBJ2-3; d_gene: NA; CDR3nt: TGTGCCTGGAGTGTAGGTCATGCCGGCACAGATACGCAGTATTTT; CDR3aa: CAWSVGHAGTDTQYF
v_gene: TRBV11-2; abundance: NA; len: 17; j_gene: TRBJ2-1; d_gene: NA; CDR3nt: TGTGCCAGCAGCCCAACCAGGGGGAGCGGGTTTTACAATGAGCAGTTCTTC; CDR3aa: CASSPTRGSGFYNEQFF
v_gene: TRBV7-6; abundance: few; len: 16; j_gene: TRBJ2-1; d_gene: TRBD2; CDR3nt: TGTGCCAGCAGCCCGCAGCAGCGGGGGGGCCTTCTTGAGCAGTTCTTC; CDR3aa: CASSPQQRGGLLEQFF
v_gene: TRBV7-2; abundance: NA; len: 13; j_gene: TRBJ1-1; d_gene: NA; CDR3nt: TGTGCCAGCAGCTCATATTTGAACACTGAAGCTTTCTTT; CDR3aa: CASSSYLNTEAFF
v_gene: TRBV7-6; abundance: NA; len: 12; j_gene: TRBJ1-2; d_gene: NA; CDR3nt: TGTGCCAGCGGTACGGGACACTATGGCTACACCTTC; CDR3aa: CASGTGHYGYTF
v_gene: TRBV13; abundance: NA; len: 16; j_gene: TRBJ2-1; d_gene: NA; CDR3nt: TGTGCCAGCAGCTTAGAGGTGGGGGGGCCCTACAATGAGCAGTTCTTC; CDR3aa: CASSLEVGGPYNEQFF
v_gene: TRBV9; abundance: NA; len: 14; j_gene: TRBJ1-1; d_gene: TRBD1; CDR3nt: TGTGCCAGCAGTCTAGAGGGAGGGGGCAATGGTGCTTTCTTT; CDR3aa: CASSLEGGGNGAFF
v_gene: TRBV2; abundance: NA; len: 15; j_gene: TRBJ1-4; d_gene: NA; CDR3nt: TGTGCCAGCAGTGAGGGGACCACAACTAATGAAAAACTGTTTTTT; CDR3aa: CASSEGTTTNEKLFF
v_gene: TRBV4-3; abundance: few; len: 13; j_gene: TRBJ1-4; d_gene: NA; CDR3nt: TGCGCCAGCAGTACTGCAACTAATGAAAAACTGTTTTTT; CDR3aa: CASSTATNEKLFF
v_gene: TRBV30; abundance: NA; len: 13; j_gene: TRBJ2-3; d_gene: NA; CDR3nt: TGTGCCTGGACAGCTCCTAGCACAGATACGCAGTATTTT; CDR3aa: CAWTAPSTDTQYF
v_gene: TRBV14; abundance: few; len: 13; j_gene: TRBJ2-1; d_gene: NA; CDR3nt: TGTGCCAGCAGCCCGCGACAGGACAATGAGCAGTTCTTC; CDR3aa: CASSPRQDNEQFF
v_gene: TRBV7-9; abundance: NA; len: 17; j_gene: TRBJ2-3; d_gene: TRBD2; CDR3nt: TGTGCCAGCAGCTTCAGACTAGCGGGGGGACCGAGAGATACGCAGTATTTT; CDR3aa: CASSFRLAGGPRDTQYF
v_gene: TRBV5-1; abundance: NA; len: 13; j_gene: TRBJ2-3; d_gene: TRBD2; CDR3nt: TGCGCCAGCACCGGGACTAGGAAGGATACGCAGTATTTT; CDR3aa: CASTGTRKDTQYF
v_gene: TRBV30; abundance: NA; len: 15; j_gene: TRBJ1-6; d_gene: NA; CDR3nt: TGTGCCTGGAGTAATCCGGGGGAACAAGATTCACCCCTCCACTTT; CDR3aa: CAWSNPGEQDSPLHF
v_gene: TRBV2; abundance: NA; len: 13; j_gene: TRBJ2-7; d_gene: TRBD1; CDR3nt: TGTGCCAGCATGGGGACAGGGACTTACGAGCAGTACTTC; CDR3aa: CASMGTGTYEQYF
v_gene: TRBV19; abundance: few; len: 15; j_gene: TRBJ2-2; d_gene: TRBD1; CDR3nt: TGTGCCAGTAACCCTATGGACAGGCCAGCCGGGGAGCTGTTTTTT; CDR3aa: CASNPMDRPAGELFF
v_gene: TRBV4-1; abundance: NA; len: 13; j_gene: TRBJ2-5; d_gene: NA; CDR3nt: TGCGCCAGCAGCCTGACGACAGGAGAGACCCAGTACTTC; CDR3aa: CASSLTTGETQYF
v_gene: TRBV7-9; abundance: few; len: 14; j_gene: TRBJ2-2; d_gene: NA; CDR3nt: TGTGCCAGCAGCTTGCGCCAGAACACCGGGGAGCTGTTTTTT; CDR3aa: CASSLRQNTGELFF
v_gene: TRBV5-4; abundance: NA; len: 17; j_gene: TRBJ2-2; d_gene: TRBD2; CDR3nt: TGTGCCAGCAGCCGGGCAACTAGCGGGACCTACACCGGGGAGCTGTTTTTT; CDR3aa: CASSRATSGTYTGELFF
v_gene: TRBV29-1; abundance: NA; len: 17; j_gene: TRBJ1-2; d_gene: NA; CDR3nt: TGCAGCGTTGAGGTTGGGTTTCAACAGGGTCTTGACTATGGCTACACCTTC; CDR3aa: CSVEVGFQQGLDYGYTF
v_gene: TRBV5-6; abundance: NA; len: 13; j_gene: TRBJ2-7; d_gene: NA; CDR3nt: TGTGCCAGCAGCTTAGGGGCTGGTCGGGAGCAGTACTTC; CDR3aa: CASSLGAGREQYF
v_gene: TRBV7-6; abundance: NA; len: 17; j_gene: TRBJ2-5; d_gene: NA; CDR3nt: TGTGCCAGCAGCCACCCGAGTGACAGGCTAGGTGGGGAGACCCAGTACTTC; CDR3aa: CASSHPSDRLGGETQYF
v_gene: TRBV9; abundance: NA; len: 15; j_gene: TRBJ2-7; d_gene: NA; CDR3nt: TGTGCCAGCAGCGTAGTATCTGGCCCCCTCTACGAGCAGTACTTC; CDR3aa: CASSVVSGPLYEQYF
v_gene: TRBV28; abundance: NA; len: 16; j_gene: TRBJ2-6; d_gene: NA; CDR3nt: TGTGCCAGCAGTTCTCGGGGACTGTCTGGAGCCAACGTCCTGACTTTC; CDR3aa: CASSSRGLSGANVLTF
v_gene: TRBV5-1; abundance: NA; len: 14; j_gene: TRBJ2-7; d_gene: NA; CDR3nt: TGCGCCAGCAGCTTGAGGGACGGGGGCTACGAGCAGTACTTC; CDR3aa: CASSLRDGGYEQYF
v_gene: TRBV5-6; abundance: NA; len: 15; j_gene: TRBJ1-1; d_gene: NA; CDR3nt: TGTGCCAGCAGCTTGGGCGGGACCTTGAACACTGAAGCTTTCTTT; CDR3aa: CASSLGGTLNTEAFF
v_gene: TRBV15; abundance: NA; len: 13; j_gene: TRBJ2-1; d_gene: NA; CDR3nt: TGTGCCACCAGCAGAGAATCCTACAATGAGCAGTTCTTC; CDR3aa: CATSRESYNEQFF